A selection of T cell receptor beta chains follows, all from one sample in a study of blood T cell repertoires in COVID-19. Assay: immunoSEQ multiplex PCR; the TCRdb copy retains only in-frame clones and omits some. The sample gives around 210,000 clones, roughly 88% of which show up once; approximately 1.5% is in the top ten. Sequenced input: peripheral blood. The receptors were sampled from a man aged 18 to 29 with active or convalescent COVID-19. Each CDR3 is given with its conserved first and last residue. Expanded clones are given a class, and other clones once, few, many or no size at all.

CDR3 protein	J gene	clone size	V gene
CASSLVFGRGTGELFF	TRBJ2-2	.	TRBV11-2
CAWTYGAGGDAEAFF	TRBJ1-1	.	TRBV30
CAWSGGLAGVYEQYF	TRBJ2-7	.	TRBV30
CASSLRSGRVVSPLHF	TRBJ1-6	few	TRBV27
CASRASGHTTDTQYF	TRBJ2-3	.	TRBV6-5
CASSQGTTSNYGYTF	TRBJ1-2	.	TRBV3-1/TRBV3-2
CASTSAGTGELFF	TRBJ2-2	.	TRBV7-3
CASSYSGRNTEAFF	TRBJ1-1	.	TRBV6-5
CASSQDGGANYGYTF	TRBJ1-2	few	TRBV14
CASSETGNEETQYF	TRBJ2-5	.	TRBV10-2
CASSLGGDTQYF	TRBJ2-3	.	TRBV11-2
CASSQTGGNQPQHF	TRBJ1-5	.	TRBV11-2
CASSRVAGTDTQYF	TRBJ2-3	.	TRBV19
CASSRSGASTDTQYF	TRBJ2-3	.	TRBV5-4
CASSLELGLAGAGYEQYF	TRBJ2-7	.	TRBV7-6
CASSRTSGTTDTQYF	TRBJ2-3	.	TRBV7-3
CASRLWTGSSYNSPLHF	TRBJ1-6	.	TRBV27
CASSYSIGRMDGYTF	TRBJ1-2	.	TRBV6-5
CASSSDGPGLGGELFF	TRBJ2-2	.	TRBV5-4
CASRPDRVTEAFF	TRBJ1-1	.	TRBV2
CASSQPRLADQETQYF	TRBJ2-5	.	TRBV3-1/TRBV3-2
CASSRHSGLAGGSYEQYF	TRBJ2-7	.	TRBV6-6
CASTAGTYEQYF	TRBJ2-7	.	TRBV2
CASSIEGAADSYEQYF	TRBJ2-7	.	TRBV19
CASSEQKNTEAFF	TRBJ1-1	.	TRBV2
CATSDGDSLNTEAFF	TRBJ1-1	.	TRBV24-1
CASSLEGGQPQHF	TRBJ1-5	.	TRBV5-1
CASSEIRGPLSTGELFF	TRBJ2-2	.	TRBV25-1
CAIMAGDTEAFF	TRBJ1-1	.	TRBV10-3
CASSQDPSGSSEQYF	TRBJ2-7	.	TRBV3-1/TRBV3-2
CASRPRSGIASDEQFF	TRBJ2-1	.	TRBV19
CASSSPRLAVTDTQYF	TRBJ2-3	.	TRBV7-9
CASSPGGTTGELFF	TRBJ2-2	few	TRBV5-1
CASGFSPPGSGRPHSSYEQYF	TRBJ2-7	.	TRBV12-5
CAIEGTSNEQYF	TRBJ2-7	.	TRBV10-3
CASSWFRTGSSYNEQFF	TRBJ2-1	.	TRBV11-2
CASSLSTDKYGYTF	TRBJ1-2	.	TRBV27
CASSLFRGLETQYF	TRBJ2-5	.	TRBV28
CASLRTDQETQYF	TRBJ2-5	few	TRBV28
CASCRDRGQDTQYF	TRBJ2-3	once	TRBV6-5
CASSIAGYDSYEQYF	TRBJ2-7	.	TRBV6-2/TRBV6-3